Presented here are 32 T cell receptor beta chains from one specimen sequenced in a study of blood T cell repertoires in COVID-19 (dated by TCRdb to between 2020 and 2021). The library was obtained by the immunoSEQ multiplex PCR assay. What TCRdb holds here is the immuneACCESS table cut down to in-frame rearrangements. Part of the clones is not present; checked against another copy, under half of the missing clones reflect an unresolved V gene, and the others are unexplained. The sample has around 78,000 clones on record, about 90% of them singletons. The ten largest make up under 1.1% of the sample. The material sequenced was peripheral blood. The receptors stem from a woman aged 45-60 years in a cohort sampled during active COVID-19.

The genes are TRBV9 and TRBJ2-7, with D maybe TRBD1 (5 bases). This CDR3 is built from 14 residues. The germline V gene has CDR1 SGDLS and CDR2 YYNGEE. The V and J ends lost 2 bases and 3 bases respectively, with 12 bases between them. CDR3 sequence (DNA): TGTGCCAGCAGCGTCCAGGGAATTGGCTACGAGCAGTACTTC. Its protein is CASSVQGIGYEQYF.

The gene calls are TRBV6-6 and TRBJ1-5; D might be TRBD1 (6 bases). V was shortened by 7 bases and J by 4 bases, with 8 bases between the two germline ends. The CDR3 length is 12 residues. In germline, CDR1 is MNHNY, CDR2 SVGAGI (reference sequence). CDR3 sequence (DNA): TGTGCCAGCAAGGACAGAAATCAGCCCCAGCATTTT. Its translation is CASKDRNQPQHF.

The rearrangement links TRBV7-9 to TRBJ1-5; TRBD1 agrees at 7 bases. V was pared by 5 bases and J by 4 bases, with 5 bases of the junction left unmatched. The CDR3 is 14 residues long. Germline loops: CDR1 SEHNR, CDR2 FQNEAQ (reference sequence). The CDR3 DNA reads as TGTGCCAGCAGCCCGGACAGGAGTAATCAGCCCCAGCATTTT. Its protein is CASSPDRSNQPQHF. Together with reference TRBV7-9 and TRBJ1-5, the CDR3 gives the full variable domain: DTGVSQNPRHKITKRGQNVTFRCDPISEHNRLYWYRQTLGQGPEFLTYFQNEAQLEKSRLLSDRFSAERPKGSFSTLEIQRTEQGDSAMYLCASSPDRSNQPQHFGDGTRLSIL.

The chain employs TRBV2 and TRBJ2-5, with 9 positions matching TRBD2. Germline V gives CDR1 SNHLY, CDR2 FYNNEI. The CDR3 is 14 residues long. Trimming cost V 10 bases and J 5 bases; bases outside gene matches: 11. For the CDR3, the DNA is TGTGCCACCAAGAGGCGGGAGGGCATGGAGACCCAGTACTTC. Translated: CATKRREGMETQYF.

V is TRBV28 and J is TRBJ2-7; 9 bases line up with TRBD1. Germline V CDR1 and CDR2: MDHEN, SYDVKM. Trimming took 3 bases from V and 3 from J; bases not matched to a gene: 12. CDR3 length: 17 amino acids. CDR3 sequence reads: CASSFLNTGGKRYEQYF. The DNA of the CDR3 is TGTGCCAGCAGTTTCCTGAATACAGGGGGCAAACGCTACGAGCAGTACTTC.

CDR3 amino acids: CASSQGSLAGGPSETQYF. The CDR3 DNA follows: TGTGCCAGCAGCCAAGGGAGTCTAGCGGGAGGGCCCTCGGAGACCCAGTACTTC. J is TRBJ2-5 and V is TRBV3-1 (or the pseudogene TRBV3-2); 12 nucleotides align to TRBD2. This CDR3 region has 18 residues. V lost 1 base, J lost 5 bases, and 11 bases stayed unmatched. Germline values: CDR1 LGHDT, CDR2 YNNKEL (reference sequence).

V and J are TRBV28 and TRBJ1-1, with TRBD1 identical over 7 bases. Germline V gene sequence: CDR1 MDHEN, CDR2 SYDVKM. CDR3 length: 14 residues. After removal of 4 bases from V and 0 bases from J, the junction contained 2 bases not matched to a gene. Here the CDR3 DNA reads TGTGCCAGCAGTTACAGGGGCATGAACACTGAAGCTTTCTTT. The encoded protein is CASSYRGMNTEAFF.

This chain connects TRBV5-1 to TRBJ1-2, with D hard to call. V was trimmed by 0 bases and J by 5 bases, leaving 11 bases between them. This CDR3 region has 14 residues. Germline values: CDR1 SGHRS, CDR2 YFSETQ. As DNA, the CDR3 is TGCGCCAGCAGCTTGGATAGGGAGGCTTATGGCTACACCTTC. Translating it yields CASSLDREAYGYTF.

The rearrangement uses TRBV19 and TRBJ2-4; perhaps TRBD2 as D (7 bases). Germline V gene lookup returns CDR1 LNHDA and CDR2 SQIVND (reference sequence). Trimming removed 5 bases at V and 1 base at J, with 21 bases between. This CDR3 comprises 18 residues. The CDR3 coding sequence is TGTGCCAGTAGTTCGATAGGAGGGGGGGGAGCGGCCAAAAACATTCAGTACTTC. This encodes CASSSIGGGGAAKNIQYF.

This clone was observed a few times. V and J are TRBV7-7 and TRBJ2-7; 8 bases match TRBD1. CDR3 length: 13 amino acids. The germline V gene has CDR1 SSHAT and CDR2 FNYEAQ (reference sequence). Unmatched junction bases numbered 5, after V lost 6 bases and J lost 4 bases. CDR3 loop: CASSQDRGYEQYF. DNA of the CDR3: TGTGCCAGCAGTCAAGACAGGGGTTACGAGCAGTACTTC.

This chain joins TRBV29-1 and TRBJ1-1; 10 positions match TRBD1. Trimming took 8 bases from V and 0 from J; bases not matched to a gene: 12. The length of the CDR3 is 16 residues. In germline, CDR1 is SQVTM, CDR2 ANQGSEA. CDR3 in amino acids: CSSQGTGEEMNTEAFF. The CDR3 DNA reads TGCAGCTCCCAAGGGACAGGGGAAGAAATGAACACTGAAGCTTTCTTT.

This clone was seen a handful of times. The rearrangement joins TRBV7-2 to TRBJ2-2, with D possibly TRBD2 on 5 matching bases. CDR1 and CDR2 (germline): SGHTA, FQGNSA. The CDR3 sequence is 13 residues long. V gave up 3 bases and J gave up 7 bases, with 9 bases separating them. CDR3 region: CASSFVGIGELFF. The DNA of the CDR3 is TGTGCCAGCAGCTTCGTCGGGATCGGGGAGCTGTTTTTT.

The chain joins TRBV5-1 to TRBJ1-6; TRBD1 agrees at 7 bases. J was trimmed by 10 bases and V by 4 bases; bases with no gene match: 11. This CDR3 is built from 15 residues. Germline V CDR1 and CDR2: SGHRS, YFSETQ. CDR3 in amino acids: CASSEPGRTGSPLHF. The CDR3 DNA is TGCGCCAGCAGCGAACCGGGACGGACAGGCTCACCCCTCCACTTT.

The rearrangement joins TRBV5-5 to TRBJ2-1; TRBD2 matches at 11 bases. J gave up 5 bases and V 0 bases, and 4 bases lay outside the gene matches. Germline V lookup: CDR1 SGHKS, CDR2 YYEKEE (reference sequence). This CDR3 has 16 amino acids. The CDR3 reads CASSLVATSGNNEQFF. The CDR3 bases are TGTGCCAGCAGCTTGGTCGCGACTAGCGGGAACAATGAGCAGTTCTTC.

This clone has only a few counts. V gene TRBV19 combines with J gene TRBJ1-1; D unresolved. The V and J ends lost 3 bases and 5 bases respectively, with 13 bases between them. The CDR3 consists of 14 residues. The germline V gene encodes CDR1 LNHDA and CDR2 SQIVND (reference sequence). The CDR3 sequence: CASSMQGRGTEAFF. The CDR3, as DNA: TGTGCCAGTAGTATGCAAGGTCGGGGAACTGAAGCTTTCTTT.

J is TRBJ2-7 and V is TRBV7-9, with 12 bases matching TRBD2. Germline CDR1 and CDR2: SEHNR and FQNEAQ (reference sequence). The ends lost 3 bases at V and 2 bases at J; junction bases unmatched: 8. The CDR3 has 17 amino acids. The CDR3 protein is CASSFSPLAGGAYEQYF. In DNA form, the CDR3 reads TGTGCCAGCAGCTTTAGTCCACTAGCGGGAGGAGCCTACGAGCAGTACTTC.

This rearrangement joins TRBV7-8 to TRBJ2-3; 9 bases agree with TRBD2. V was clipped by 2 bases and J by 6 bases; unmatched bases: 6. The CDR3 is 15 residues long. CDR1 is SGHVS, CDR2 FQNEAQ, per germline. The CDR3 loop reads CASSLRREGHDTQYF. The CDR3 DNA is TGTGCCAGCAGCTTAAGGCGGGAGGGCCATGATACGCAGTATTTT. Drawing the rest from reference TRBV7-8 and TRBJ2-3, the complete variable domain is GAGVSQSPRYKVAKRGQDVALRCDPISGHVSLFWYQQALGQGPEFLTYFQNEAQLDKSGLPSDRFFAERPEGSVSTLKIQRTQQEDSAVYLCASSLRREGHDTQYFGPGTRLTVL.

This clone was counted a single time. V is TRBV14 and J is TRBJ1-1; D might be TRBD1 (6 bases). Germline V CDR1 and CDR2: SGHDN, FVKESK. Trimming removed 4 bases at V and 1 base at J, with 10 bases between. CDR3 length: 14 amino acids. Here the CDR3 DNA reads TGTGCCAGCAGCCTAAGGGGGGGGAACACTGAAGCTTTCTTT. It is translated as CASSLRGGNTEAFF.

The rearrangement uses TRBV28 and TRBJ1-6; D unresolved. The germline V gene has CDR1 MDHEN and CDR2 SYDVKM. The CDR3 is made up of 12 amino acids. The V end lost 4 bases, the J end lost 9 bases, and 7 bases lay between the germline ends. The chain's CDR3 is CASSSRGSPLHF. CDR3 coding DNA: TGTGCCAGCAGTTCCCGAGGTTCACCCCTCCACTTT.

This chain connects TRBV19 to TRBJ1-5; D perhaps matches TRBD1 (6 bases). The CDR3 is 16 residues long. The V end lost 1 base, the J end lost 5 bases, and 15 bases lay between the germline ends. Germline CDR1 reads LNHDA; CDR2 reads SQIVND (reference sequence). Written as DNA, the CDR3 is TGTGCCAGTAGTATAGGAACAGCGGCAGGGGATCAGCCCCAGCATTTT. This codes for CASSIGTAAGDQPQHF.

The genes are TRBV3-1 (or the pseudogene TRBV3-2) and TRBJ2-1, with TRBD2 identical over 9 bases. Germline V CDR1 and CDR2: LGHDT, YNNKEL (reference sequence). Trimming removed 3 bases from V and 6 bases from J; junction bases left unmatched: 6. The CDR3 contains 15 residues. CDR3 residues: CASSQLAGAGNEQFF. CDR3 DNA: TGTGCCAGCAGCCAGTTAGCGGGAGCGGGCAATGAGCAGTTCTTC.

This clone was seen once. The CDR3 DNA follows: TGTGCCAGCAGCCAAGATGGCAGGGGTCCCTACAATGAGCAGTTCTTC. The encoded protein is CASSQDGRGPYNEQFF. The chain recombines TRBV3-1 (or the pseudogene TRBV3-2) with TRBJ2-1, with D possibly being TRBD1 (6 bases). The CDR3 is made up of 16 amino acids. V lost 0 bases and J 2 bases, leaving 11 bases between the germline ends. Germline V gene lookup returns CDR1 LGHDT and CDR2 YNNKEL (reference sequence).

The chain recombines TRBV9 with TRBJ2-7, with 8 bases fitting TRBD2. This CDR3 spans 17 amino acids. With V trimmed by 3 bases and J by 4 bases, 15 bases remained unmatched. Germline V CDR1 and CDR2: SGDLS, YYNGEE. CDR3 amino acids: CASSAPATSGTRYEQYF. The CDR3 DNA reads as TGTGCCAGCAGCGCGCCCGCTACTAGCGGCACAAGGTACGAGCAGTACTTC.

This clone is a singleton in its sample. CDR3 in DNA: TGTGCCAGCAGCCTCCTCCCTAGCGGGAGGGCCGGGGAGCAGTACTTC. As protein: CASSLLPSGRAGEQYF. This chain links TRBV11-1 with TRBJ2-7, with 12 bases identical to TRBD2. V gave up 5 bases and J gave up 7 bases; unmatched junction bases: 12. The CDR3 loop spans 16 amino acids. Germline assignment: CDR1 SGHAT and CDR2 FQDESV (reference sequence).

Here the CDR3 reads CASSDSQGLFGANVLTF. CDR3 in DNA: TGTGCCAGCAGCGATTCCCAGGGACTTTTTGGGGCCAACGTCCTGACTTTC. This sequence joins TRBV6-2 or TRBV6-3 and TRBJ2-6; TRBD2 might be the D (6 bases). The CDR3 loop spans 17 amino acids. CDR1 is MNHEY, CDR2 SVGEGT, per germline. The V and J ends lost 6 bases and 3 bases respectively, with 18 bases between them.

V and J are TRBV27 and TRBJ1-2; unclear D gene. The CDR3 has 13 amino acids. The V end lost 7 bases, the J end lost 2 bases, and 11 bases lay between the germline ends. Germline assignment: CDR1 MNHEY and CDR2 SMNVEV (reference sequence). CDR3: CASKRPGNYGYTF. Written as DNA, the CDR3 is TGTGCCAGCAAGAGGCCGGGGAACTATGGCTACACCTTC.

This clone appeared once. This rearrangement joins TRBV4-1 to TRBJ1-1; D is possibly TRBD1 (5 bases). Looked up from germline, CDR1 is MGHRA and CDR2 is YSYEKL. The CDR3 extends over 15 amino acids. Trimming cost V 1 base and J 4 bases, with 13 bases left between them. The CDR3 sequence is CASSQVQGLGTEAFF. The CDR3 coding sequence is TGCGCCAGCAGCCAAGTGCAGGGTTTGGGCACTGAAGCTTTCTTT.

The CDR3 spells CASTLTGLGDTEAFF. In DNA, the CDR3 is TGTGCCAGCACCCTGACAGGCTTGGGGGACACTGAAGCTTTCTTT. The V and J genes are TRBV9 and TRBJ1-1; D is possibly TRBD1 (6 bases). The CDR3 has 15 amino acids. CDR1 SGDLS and CDR2 YYNGEE come from the germline V gene. V shed 6 bases and J shed 3 bases, with 18 bases lying between them.

The rearrangement uses TRBV30 and TRBJ1-1; no reliable D call. Germline V gene data show CDR1 as GTSNPN and CDR2 as SVGIG (reference sequence). The V gene lost 3 bases and the J gene lost 2 bases, with 7 bases spanning the gap. This CDR3 contains 12 residues. The CDR3 DNA reads TGTGCCTGGAGGCGGATTAACACTGAAGCTTTCTTT. Translated, it gives CAWRRINTEAFF. Full variable domain (outside the CDR3, taken from reference TRBV30 and TRBJ1-1): SQTIHQWPATLVQPVGSPLSLECTVEGTSNPNLYWYRQAAGRGLQLLFYSVGIGQISSEVPQNLSASRPQDRQFILSSKKLLLSDSGFYLCAWRRINTEAFFGQGTRLTVV.

The chain couples TRBV9 to TRBJ1-1; the D is unclear. The CDR3 covers 13 residues. Per the germline V gene, CDR1 is SGDLS and CDR2 is YYNGEE. V was trimmed by 4 bases and J by 4 bases, leaving 11 bases between them. Here the CDR3 reads CASSQAAATEAFF. CDR3 in DNA: TGTGCCAGCAGCCAAGCCGCGGCCACTGAAGCTTTCTTT.

A single count supports this clone. This chain joins TRBV19 and TRBJ1-2, with D possibly being TRBD1 (6 bases). The ends were cut back, 6 bases at V and 1 base at J, with 12 bases in the middle. CDR1 and CDR2 from the germline V gene are LNHDA and SQIVND (reference sequence). The CDR3 has 14 residues. The CDR3 here is CASSRDNFNYGYTF. CDR3 sequence (DNA): TGTGCCAGTAGCAGGGACAATTTTAACTATGGCTACACCTTC.

This chain uses TRBV6-5 with TRBJ2-1, with a possible D match to TRBD1 (6 bases). CDR1 and CDR2 from the germline V gene are MNHEY and SVGAGI. The CDR3 is 14 amino acids. With 9 bases removed from V and 0 bases from J, the gap between germline ends came to 12 bases. The CDR3 DNA is TGTGCCAGTACCTTCAGGGGCTCCTACAATGAGCAGTTCTTC. It encodes CASTFRGSYNEQFF.